The 21 T cell receptor beta chains below all came from one sample that was sequenced in a study of blood T cell repertoires in COVID-19. This table comes from immunoSEQ multiplex PCR, and its TCRdb copy is limited to in-frame clones, with some not included. In the table there are around 400,000 clones, nearly 90% of which are singletons. Sequencing input: PBMCs or T cells enriched from blood (not recorded which). The receptors originated from a woman younger than 45 who had recovered from COVID-19.

V usage is TRBV5-1 and J usage is TRBJ1-1; no firm D call. This CDR3 comprises 15 residues. Germline assignment: CDR1 SGHRS and CDR2 YFSETQ. The ends were cut back, 1 base at V and 4 bases at J, with 14 bases in the middle. This CDR3 reads CASSLNRLTFTEAFF. In nucleotides, the CDR3 is TGCGCCAGCAGCTTGAACAGACTAACTTTCACTGAAGCTTTCTTT.

The rearrangement links TRBV6-6 to TRBJ1-5; D not certain. The CDR3 covers 13 residues. Trimming cost V 2 bases and J 3 bases, with 5 bases left between them. The germline V gene encodes CDR1 MNHNY and CDR2 SVGAGI (reference sequence). In nucleotides, the CDR3 is TGTGCCAGCAGTTACGGAGACAATCAGCCCCAGCATTTT. This codes for CASSYGDNQPQHF.

In DNA form, the CDR3 reads TGTGCCAGCTCAGTAGCTGGGACAACTAAAGATCAGCCCCAGCATTTT. Its translation is CASSVAGTTKDQPQHF. This chain connects TRBV18 to TRBJ1-5, with D maybe TRBD1 (6 bases). Trimming left V 5 bases short and J 5 bases short, with 19 bases between. Per the germline V gene, CDR1 is KGHSH and CDR2 is LQKENI. The CDR3 consists of 16 residues.

The genes are TRBV6-5 and TRBJ2-7; the match to TRBD1 covers 8 bases. The CDR3 consists of 13 residues. Germline CDR1 and CDR2: MNHEY and SVGAGI. With V trimmed by 6 bases and J by 6 bases, 7 bases remained unmatched. CDR3 nucleotide sequence: TGTGCCAGCAGACGGACAGGGTCGGGCGAGCAGTACTTC. This encodes CASRRTGSGEQYF.

This clone was observed a single time. V usage is TRBV18 and J usage is TRBJ1-1, with 7 bases fitting TRBD1. J gave up 2 bases and V 6 bases, and 6 bases lay outside the gene matches. The CDR3 sequence is 14 residues long. Germline V CDR1 and CDR2: KGHSH, LQKENI. The CDR3 here is CASSRDRTNTEAFF. CDR3 bases: TGTGCCAGCTCGAGGGACAGAACAAACACTGAAGCTTTCTTT.

This sequence joins TRBV7-9 and TRBJ2-7; D not certain. The germline V gene has CDR1 SEHNR and CDR2 FQNEAQ (reference sequence). The CDR3 has 14 amino acids. Between the trimmed V and J ends, which lost 5 bases and 2 bases, there was a span of 13 bases. The DNA of the CDR3 is TGTGCCAGCAGCCTGGAACTAAGCCCCTACGAGCAGTACTTC. Encoded protein: CASSLELSPYEQYF.

This clone was recorded a few times. The J gene is TRBJ1-5, the V gene TRBV15; possibly TRBD1 for D (5 bases). The V end lost 5 bases, the J end lost 3 bases, and 11 bases lay between the germline ends. Germline values: CDR1 LNHNV, CDR2 YYDKDF (reference sequence). CDR3 size: 14 residues. DNA for the CDR3: TGTGCCACCAGCCTCGACAGAACCAATCAGCCCCAGCATTTT. Residues: CATSLDRTNQPQHF.

To note about this clone: This same CDR3 is encoded by further DNA sequences in the sample. The chain links TRBV30 to TRBJ1-3; D is ambiguous. V lost 1 base, J lost 4 bases, and 5 bases lay in between. The CDR3 covers 12 residues. CDR1 is GTSNPN and CDR2 is SVGIG in the germline V gene (reference sequence). The CDR3 is CAWSAQGNTIYF. The CDR3, as DNA: TGTGCCTGGAGTGCACAGGGAAACACCATATATTTT.

This clone was picked up a small number of times. The chain has TRBV7-2 and TRBJ1-1, with 7 bases identical to TRBD1. The CDR3 consists of 15 residues. Germline CDR1 reads SGHTA; CDR2 reads FQGNSA. V shed 5 bases and J 3 bases; nucleotides not matched to a gene: 9. The CDR3 loop is CASSTNRGSYTEAFF. The CDR3 region has the DNA TGTGCCAGCAGCACGAACAGGGGTTCGTACACTGAAGCTTTCTTT.

The chain carries TRBV29-1 and TRBJ1-4; D possibly corresponds to TRBD1 (5 bases). CDR1 and CDR2 from the germline V gene are SQVTM and ANQGSEA. The V and J ends lost 7 bases and 6 bases respectively, with 12 bases between them. This CDR3 is 12 amino acids long. CDR3 in amino acids: CSAWDWDEKLFF. CDR3 in DNA: TGCAGCGCCTGGGACTGGGATGAAAAACTGTTTTTT.

As concerns this clone: Sequence at one end of the junction differs from germline and may be a read error. The gene calls are TRBV7-9 and TRBJ2-5, with D maybe TRBD1 (6 bases). Germline V gene sequence: CDR1 SEHNR, CDR2 FQNEAQ (reference sequence). CDR3 length: 14 amino acids. The CDR3 spells CASSRTALQETQYF. The CDR3 coding sequence is TGTGCCAGCAGCAGGACAGCCTTACAAGAAACCCAGTACTTC.

The rearrangement links TRBV5-1 to TRBJ2-7; 8 bases align to TRBD2. Germline V gives CDR1 SGHRS, CDR2 YFSETQ. The CDR3 extends over 14 amino acids. V shed 3 bases and J 3 bases; nucleotides not matched to a gene: 5. The CDR3 protein is CASSWGAGDYEQYF. CDR3 coding DNA: TGCGCCAGCAGCTGGGGAGCGGGAGACTACGAGCAGTACTTC.

J is TRBJ2-1 and V is TRBV20-1, with D perhaps TRBD1 (6 bases). Trimming took off 3 bases at V and 8 bases at J, with 11 bases between the two ends. Germline CDR1 reads DFQATT; CDR2 reads SNEGSKA (reference sequence). The CDR3 spans 12 residues. Here the CDR3 DNA reads TGCAGTGCTAGTACACAGGGCTATGAGCAGTTCTTC. Translating gives CSASTQGYEQFF.

This rearrangement joins TRBV24-1 to TRBJ2-7; 11 nucleotides align to TRBD1. Trimming removed 7 bases from V and 2 bases from J; junction bases left unmatched: 3. Germline assignment: CDR1 KGHDR and CDR2 SFDVKD. CDR3 length: 14 amino acids. CDR3 protein: CATRGQGDTYEQYF. CDR3 nucleotide sequence: TGTGCCACCAGGGGACAGGGGGACACCTACGAGCAGTACTTC.

The chain uses TRBV9 and TRBJ1-6; D is unclear. V lost 0 bases and J lost 0, with 19 bases in between. The germline gives CDR1 SGDLS, CDR2 YYNGEE. The CDR3 covers 20 residues. The CDR3 DNA sequence: TGTGCCAGCAGCGTAGAAGCGGCGCACTCAACCCCCTCCTATAATTCACCCCTCCACTTT. Its protein is CASSVEAAHSTPSYNSPLHF. The full variable domain, completed using reference TRBV9 and TRBJ1-6, is DSGVTQTPKHLITATGQRVTLRCSPRSGDLSVYWYQQSLDQGLQFLIQYYNGEERAKGNILERFSAQQFPDLHSELNLSSLELGDSALYFCASSVEAAHSTPSYNSPLHFGNGTRLTVT.

V usage is TRBV3-1 (or the pseudogene TRBV3-2) and J usage is TRBJ2-7, with D maybe TRBD2 (6 bases). The CDR3 is 14 amino acids. Germline V CDR1 and CDR2: LGHDT, YNNKEL (reference sequence). Trimming removed 4 bases at V and 3 bases at J, with 13 bases between. DNA for the CDR3: TGTGCCAGCAGCCGGTACCCGGGGGACTACGAGCAGTACTTC. Its protein product is CASSRYPGDYEQYF.

The rearrangement links TRBV19 to TRBJ1-5, with D possibly being TRBD1 (6 bases). In germline, CDR1 is LNHDA, CDR2 SQIVND (reference sequence). The CDR3 spans 16 residues. V lost 4 bases and J 4 bases, leaving 17 bases between the germline ends. CDR3 sequence: CASSTPRGGPNQPQHF. DNA for the CDR3: TGTGCCAGTAGTACCCCGAGGGGGGGCCCTAATCAGCCCCAGCATTTT. Combining the CDR3 with reference TRBV19 and TRBJ1-5 gives the whole variable domain DGGITQSPKYLFRKEGQNVTLSCEQNLNHDAMYWYRQDPGQGLRLIYYSQIVNDFQKGDIAEGYSVSREKKESFPLTVTSAQKNPTAFYLCASSTPRGGPNQPQHFGDGTRLSIL.

V is TRBV7-2 and J is TRBJ2-1; 14 bases map to TRBD2. The CDR3 consists of 15 residues. CDR1 SGHTA and CDR2 FQGNSA come from the germline V gene. The junction had 6 bases not matched to a gene; V was cut back by 5 bases and J by 9 bases. CDR3 in DNA: TGTGCCAGCAGCGGGGGGACTAGCGGGAGAATTGAGCAGTTCTTC. It yields the protein CASSGGTSGRIEQFF.

This chain joins TRBV6-2 or TRBV6-3 and TRBJ1-1; a weak D match, TRBD1 (5 bases). Between the trimmed V and J ends, which lost 2 bases and 1 base, there was a span of 14 bases. The germline V gene has CDR1 MNHEY and CDR2 SVGEGT. The CDR3 consists of 16 residues. The CDR3 is CASSYLFSGGNTEAFF. CDR3 in DNA: TGTGCCAGCAGTTACCTCTTTTCGGGGGGGAACACTGAAGCTTTCTTT.

This chain connects TRBV24-1 to TRBJ2-7; 9 bases match TRBD1. Germline CDR1 reads KGHDR; CDR2 reads SFDVKD. J gave up 2 bases and V 9 bases, and 7 bases lay outside the gene matches. The CDR3 is made up of 14 amino acids. CDR3 region: CATRRGQGTYEQYF. CDR3 sequence (DNA): TGTGCCACCCGAAGGGGACAGGGAACCTACGAGCAGTACTTC.

The CDR3 coding sequence is TGCGCCAGCAGTACCACAGGGATTCGGCCCTACGAGCAGTACTTC. Residues: CASSTTGIRPYEQYF. The genes are TRBV5-1 and TRBJ2-7, with a possible D match to TRBD1 (6 bases). Trimming cost V 5 bases and J 2 bases, with 17 bases left between them. Germline CDR1 is SGHRS and CDR2 is YFSETQ. The CDR3 is made up of 15 amino acids. The whole variable domain, remainder taken from reference TRBV5-1 and TRBJ2-7, is KAGVTQTPRYLIKTRGQQVTLSCSPISGHRSVSWYQQTPGQGLQFLFEYFSETQRNKGNFPGRFSGRQFSNSRSEMNVSTLELGDSALYLCASSTTGIRPYEQYFGPGTRLTVT.